Here is one T cell receptor (beta chain) with its context. Antigen: not known. This sample is drawn from a study of shared clonotypes between healthy human individuals. Broader study findings: Across subsets, estimated richness was generally greater for naive than for memory populations.

Investigators spread the genomic DNA of each subset evenly over several immunoSEQ plates. Profiled with immunoSEQ multiplex PCR; TCRdb holds only in-frame clones, not every one. The data hold about 2,500,000 clones, with 85% to 95% observed a single time. The investigators split CD4+ cells into a CD45RA+ naive subset and a CD45RA-negative memory subset. This receptor was taken from a man younger than 35 in good health. Sequenced input: naive CD4+ T cells sorted from blood. Documented subset: CD45RA+ positively selected.

DNA of the CDR3: TGTGCCACCGGACAGGGACTCTACGAGCAGTACTTC. Translating gives CATGQGLYEQYF. The V and J genes are TRBV19 and TRBJ2-7; TRBD1 aligns across 8 bases. V lost 10 bases, J lost 3 bases, and 5 bases stayed unmatched. Germline CDR1 reads LNHDA; CDR2 reads SQIVND (reference sequence). The length of the CDR3 is 12 residues.